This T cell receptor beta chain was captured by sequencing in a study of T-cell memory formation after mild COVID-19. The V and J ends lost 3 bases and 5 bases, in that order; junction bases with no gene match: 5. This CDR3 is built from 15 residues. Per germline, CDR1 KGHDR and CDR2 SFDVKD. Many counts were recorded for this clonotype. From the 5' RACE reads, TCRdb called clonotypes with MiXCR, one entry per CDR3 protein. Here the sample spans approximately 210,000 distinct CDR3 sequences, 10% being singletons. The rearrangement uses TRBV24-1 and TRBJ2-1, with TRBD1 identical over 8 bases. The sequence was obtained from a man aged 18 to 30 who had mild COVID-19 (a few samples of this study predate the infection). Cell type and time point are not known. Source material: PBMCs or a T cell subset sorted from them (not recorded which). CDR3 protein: CATSDAGTGDNEQFF. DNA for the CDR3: TGTGCCACCAGTGATGCCGGGACAGGCGACAATGAGCAGTTCTTC.